The source of this TCR beta chain is a study of blood T cell repertoires in COVID-19. In the study overall: Samples taken during acute and convalescent COVID-19 were collected in the United States, Italy and Spain. T cells, B-cell-depleted T cells, or PBMCs provided the cDNA or gDNA that served as material.

The CDR3 spans 14 residues. Germline V lookup: CDR1 SNHLY, CDR2 FYNNEI. Losses at the gene ends were 6 bases for V and 7 bases for J; bases not matched to a gene: 4. In the original analysis: Amplification from reference gene primers served as the basis for estimated nucleated cell counts. Using immunoSEQ multiplex PCR, the repertoire was profiled, and TCRdb retains in-frame clones only, with some absent. The V and J calls and the clone size are those of that table, but D and trimming were determined from the DNA. The sample lists about 260,000 clones; 80% to 90% were seen once. This chain connects TRBV2 to TRBJ2-1, with 12 bases aligning to TRBD2. The TCR comes from a woman in her 70s with COVID-19, enrolled during active disease. Input material: peripheral blood. The CDR3 DNA follows: TGTGCCAGCAGGGGTCTAGCGGGAGGGAATGAGCAGTTCTTC. Its protein product is CASRGLAGGNEQFF.